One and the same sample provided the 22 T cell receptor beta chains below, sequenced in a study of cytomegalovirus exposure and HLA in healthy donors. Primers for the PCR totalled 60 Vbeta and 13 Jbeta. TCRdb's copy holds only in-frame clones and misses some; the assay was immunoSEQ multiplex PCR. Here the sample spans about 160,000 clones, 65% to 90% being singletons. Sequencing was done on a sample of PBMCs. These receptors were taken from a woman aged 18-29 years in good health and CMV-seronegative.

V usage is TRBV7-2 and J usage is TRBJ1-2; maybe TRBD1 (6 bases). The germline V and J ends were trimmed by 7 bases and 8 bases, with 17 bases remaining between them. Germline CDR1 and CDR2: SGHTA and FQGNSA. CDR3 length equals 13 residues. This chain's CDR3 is CASIRWGGLGYTF. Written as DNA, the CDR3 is TGTGCCAGCATCCGCTGGGGGGGCCTAGGCTACACCTTC.

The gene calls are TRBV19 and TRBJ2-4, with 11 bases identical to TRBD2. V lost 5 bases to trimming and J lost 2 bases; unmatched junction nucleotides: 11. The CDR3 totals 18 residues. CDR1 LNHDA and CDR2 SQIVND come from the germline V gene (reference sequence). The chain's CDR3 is CASSLAGGPVTTKNIQYF. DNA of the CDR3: TGTGCCAGTAGTTTAGCGGGAGGGCCGGTCACGACCAAAAACATTCAGTACTTC.

The CDR3 nucleotides are TGTGCCTGGGACAGGGGAAATACTGAAGCTTTCTTT. Translation: CAWDRGNTEAFF. V and J are TRBV30 and TRBJ1-1; 8 bases fit TRBD1. There are 12 residues in the CDR3. V lost 5 bases and J lost 5; bases outside the gene matches: 4. Germline values: CDR1 GTSNPN, CDR2 SVGIG (reference sequence).

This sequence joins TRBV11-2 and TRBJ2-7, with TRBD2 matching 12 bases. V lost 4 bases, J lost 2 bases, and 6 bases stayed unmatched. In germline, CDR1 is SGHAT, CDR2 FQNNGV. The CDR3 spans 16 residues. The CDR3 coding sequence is TGTGCCAGCAGCTCATGGACTAGCGGGATAACCTACGAGCAGTACTTC. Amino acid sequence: CASSSWTSGITYEQYF.

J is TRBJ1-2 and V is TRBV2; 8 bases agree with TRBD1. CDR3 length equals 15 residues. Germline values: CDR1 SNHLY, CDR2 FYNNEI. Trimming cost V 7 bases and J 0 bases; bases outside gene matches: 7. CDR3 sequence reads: CASTPGQGSNYGYTF. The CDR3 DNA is TGTGCCAGCACTCCCGGACAGGGCTCTAACTATGGCTACACCTTC.

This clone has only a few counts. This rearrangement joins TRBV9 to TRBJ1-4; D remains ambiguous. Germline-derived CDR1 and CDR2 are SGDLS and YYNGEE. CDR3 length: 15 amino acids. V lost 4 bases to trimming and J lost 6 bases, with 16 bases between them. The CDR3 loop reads CASSIRTGGYEKLFF. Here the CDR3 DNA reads TGTGCCAGCAGCATCCGGACGGGAGGCTATGAAAAACTGTTTTTT.

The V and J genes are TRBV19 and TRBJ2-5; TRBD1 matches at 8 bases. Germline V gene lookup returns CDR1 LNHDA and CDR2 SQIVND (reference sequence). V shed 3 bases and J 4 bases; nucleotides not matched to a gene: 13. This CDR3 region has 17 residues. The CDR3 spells CASSIGPGDRSRETQYF. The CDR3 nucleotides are TGTGCCAGTAGTATTGGTCCGGGGGACAGGTCCCGAGAGACCCAGTACTTC.

The CDR3 coding sequence is TGTGCCAGCAGTGAAGCGCTGCCCACCGGGGAAGGGCGGAAGGAAAAATACAATGAGCAGTTCTTC. Translation: CASSEALPTGEGRKEKYNEQFF. This chain uses TRBV2 with TRBJ2-1, with a possible D match to TRBD2 (5 bases). V was pared by 0 bases and J by 4 bases, with 31 bases between. The CDR3 extends over 22 amino acids. Looked up from germline, CDR1 is SNHLY and CDR2 is FYNNEI.

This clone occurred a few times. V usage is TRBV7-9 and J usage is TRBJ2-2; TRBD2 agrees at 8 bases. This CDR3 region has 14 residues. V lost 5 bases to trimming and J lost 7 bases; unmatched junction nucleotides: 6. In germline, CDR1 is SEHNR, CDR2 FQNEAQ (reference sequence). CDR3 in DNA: TGTGCCAGCAGCCACGGACTAGCCGGCGGGGAGCTGTTTTTT. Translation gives CASSHGLAGGELFF.

DNA of the CDR3: TGTGCCAGCAGCCCTGGACAGAGGAGCTACACCTTC. Protein product: CASSPGQRSYTF. The gene calls are TRBV7-8 and TRBJ1-2; D is perhaps TRBD1 (6 bases). The CDR3 spans 12 residues. Germline CDR1 is SGHVS and CDR2 is FQNEAQ. Deletions cut 5 bases from V and 9 bases from J, with 13 bases between.

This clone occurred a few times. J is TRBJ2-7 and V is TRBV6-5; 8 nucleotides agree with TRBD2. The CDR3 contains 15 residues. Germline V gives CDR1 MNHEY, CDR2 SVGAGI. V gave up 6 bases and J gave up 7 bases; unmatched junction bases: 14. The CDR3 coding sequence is TGTGCCAGCAGCCTCGCCCGGGGGGGCTCTTCGGAGCAGTACTTC. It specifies CASSLARGGSSEQYF.

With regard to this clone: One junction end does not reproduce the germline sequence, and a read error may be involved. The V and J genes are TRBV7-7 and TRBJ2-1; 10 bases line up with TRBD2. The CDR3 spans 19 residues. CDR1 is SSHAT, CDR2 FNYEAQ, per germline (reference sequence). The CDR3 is CASSPRGVAGGVAYNEQFF. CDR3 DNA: TGTGCTAGCAGCCCACGTGGGGTAGCGGGAGGAGTTGCCTACAATGAGCAGTTCTTC.

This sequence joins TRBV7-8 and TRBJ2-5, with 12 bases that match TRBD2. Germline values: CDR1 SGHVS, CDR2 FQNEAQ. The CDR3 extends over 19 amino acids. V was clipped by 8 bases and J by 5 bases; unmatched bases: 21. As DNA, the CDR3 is TGTGCCAGCGCCCCGTGGAGGGTCGCGGGACTAGCGGGCCCTGAGACCCAGTACTTC. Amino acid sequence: CASAPWRVAGLAGPETQYF. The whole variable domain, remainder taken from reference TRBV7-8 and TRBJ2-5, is GAGVSQSPRYKVAKRGQDVALRCDPISGHVSLFWYQQALGQGPEFLTYFQNEAQLDKSGLPSDRFFAERPEGSVSTLKIQRTQQEDSAVYLCASAPWRVAGLAGPETQYFGPGTRLLVL.

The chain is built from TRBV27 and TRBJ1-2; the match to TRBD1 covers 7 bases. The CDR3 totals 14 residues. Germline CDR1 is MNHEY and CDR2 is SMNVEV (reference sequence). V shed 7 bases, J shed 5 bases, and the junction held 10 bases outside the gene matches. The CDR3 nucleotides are TGTGCCAGCAAGCAAGACGGACAGGTATATGGCTACACCTTC. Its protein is CASKQDGQVYGYTF.

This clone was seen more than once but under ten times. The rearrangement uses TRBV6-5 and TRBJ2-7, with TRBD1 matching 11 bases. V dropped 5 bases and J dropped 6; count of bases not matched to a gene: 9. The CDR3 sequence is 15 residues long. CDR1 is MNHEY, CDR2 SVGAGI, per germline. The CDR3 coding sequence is TGTGCCAGCAGTCCGGGGACAGGGGGGTTCCGCGAGCAGTACTTC. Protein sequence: CASSPGTGGFREQYF.

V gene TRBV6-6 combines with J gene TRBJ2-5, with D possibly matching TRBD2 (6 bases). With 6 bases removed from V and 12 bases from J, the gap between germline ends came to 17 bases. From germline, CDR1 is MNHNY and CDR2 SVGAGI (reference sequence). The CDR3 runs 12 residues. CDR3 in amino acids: CASSRLGVAEYF. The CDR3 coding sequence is TGTGCCAGCAGCAGATTGGGAGTAGCGGAGTACTTC.

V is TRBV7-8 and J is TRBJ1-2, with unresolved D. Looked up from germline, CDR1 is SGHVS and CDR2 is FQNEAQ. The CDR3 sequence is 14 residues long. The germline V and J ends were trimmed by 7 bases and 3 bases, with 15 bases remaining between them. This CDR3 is CASTKQADYYGYTF. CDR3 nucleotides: TGTGCCAGCACGAAGCAAGCGGATTACTATGGCTACACCTTC. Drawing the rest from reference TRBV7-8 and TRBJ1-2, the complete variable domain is GAGVSQSPRYKVAKRGQDVALRCDPISGHVSLFWYQQALGQGPEFLTYFQNEAQLDKSGLPSDRFFAERPEGSVSTLKIQRTQQEDSAVYLCASTKQADYYGYTFGSGTRLTVV.

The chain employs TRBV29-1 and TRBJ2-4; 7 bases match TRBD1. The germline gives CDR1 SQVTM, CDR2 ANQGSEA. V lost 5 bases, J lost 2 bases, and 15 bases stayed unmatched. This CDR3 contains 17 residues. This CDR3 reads CSVKTGEQGLTKNIQYF. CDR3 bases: TGCAGCGTTAAAACTGGGGAACAGGGGTTGACCAAAAACATTCAGTACTTC.

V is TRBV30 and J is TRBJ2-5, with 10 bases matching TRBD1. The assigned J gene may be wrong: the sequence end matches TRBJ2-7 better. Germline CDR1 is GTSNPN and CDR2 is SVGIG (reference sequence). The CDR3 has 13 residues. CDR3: CAWGQGGPYEQYF. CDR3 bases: TGTGCCTGGGGACAGGGGGGCCCCTACGAGCAGTACTTC.

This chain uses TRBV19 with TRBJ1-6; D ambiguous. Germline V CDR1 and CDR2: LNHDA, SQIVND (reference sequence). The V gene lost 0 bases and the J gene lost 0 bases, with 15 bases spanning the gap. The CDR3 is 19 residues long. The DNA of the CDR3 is TGTGCCAGTAGTATAGATCTCGGCAGGATCGGCTCCTATAATTCACCCCTCCACTTT. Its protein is CASSIDLGRIGSYNSPLHF.

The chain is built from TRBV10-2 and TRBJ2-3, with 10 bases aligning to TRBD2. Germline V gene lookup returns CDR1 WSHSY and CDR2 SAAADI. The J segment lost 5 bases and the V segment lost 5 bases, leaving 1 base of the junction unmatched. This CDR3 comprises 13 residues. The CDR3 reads CASSLAGGDTQYF. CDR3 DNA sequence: TGCGCCAGCAGTTTAGCGGGGGGAGATACGCAGTATTTT.

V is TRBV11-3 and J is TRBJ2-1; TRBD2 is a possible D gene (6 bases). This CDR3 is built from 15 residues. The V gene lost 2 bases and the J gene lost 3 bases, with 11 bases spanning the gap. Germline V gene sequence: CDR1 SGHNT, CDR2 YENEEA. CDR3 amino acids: CASSLSAGSYNEQFF. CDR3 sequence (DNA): TGTGCCAGCAGCTTATCTGCGGGGAGCTACAATGAGCAGTTCTTC.